The text below deals with one T cell receptor beta chain. The data were obtained in a study of shared clonotypes between healthy human individuals. Clones were sequenced by immunoSEQ multiplex PCR, and TCRdb holds only the in-frame ones, with some missing. The sample carries approximately 1.5 million clones, 95% to 99% recorded once. From germline, CDR1 is SGHDN and CDR2 FVKESK. Trimming cost V 7 bases and J 0 bases, with 21 bases left between them. CDR3 size: 17 residues. The sequence came from a man aged 30-40 years in good health. The chain employs TRBV14 and TRBJ1-2, with unresolved D. The sample comprised naive CD4+ T cells sorted from blood. The sample's subset: CD45RA+ positively selected. As DNA, the CDR3 is TGTGCCAGCACGTCCAAACTTCCGGAGGGCTCTAACTATGGCTACACCTTC. Translation gives CASTSKLPEGSNYGYTF.